The 9 T cell receptor beta chains presented below share a single source sample, sequenced in a study of a mutant IDH1 vaccine in newly diagnosed glioma. Assay used: immunoSEQ multiplex PCR; TCRdb lists only in-frame clones, some missing. The profile shows 20,000 to 25,000 clones, approximately 70% of them singletons. Time point described: week 11, during vaccination. Doses consisted of 300 ug of mutant IDH1 20-mer peptide each, paired with topical imiquimod. For these receptors, no antigen is known. The sample in question was peripheral blood mononuclear cells (PBMCs), obtained from a glioma patient whose treatment included an IDH1 peptide vaccine. Every receptor here comes from a man aged 18 to 29 with glioma. Some clones in this sample may be carry-over from other donors' samples.

The gene calls are TRBV30 and TRBJ1-2; possibly TRBD1 for D (5 bases). From germline, CDR1 is GTSNPN and CDR2 SVGIG (reference sequence). Trimming cost V 1 base and J 2 bases, with 11 bases left between them. This CDR3 region has 14 residues. The CDR3 DNA reads TGTGCCTGGAGTGCCGGGACTGCGAACTATGGCTACACCTTC. Amino acids: CAWSAGTANYGYTF. Based on the CDR3 plus reference TRBV30 and TRBJ1-2, the full variable domain is SQTIHQWPATLVQPVGSPLSLECTVEGTSNPNLYWYRQAAGRGLQLLFYSVGIGQISSEVPQNLSASRPQDRQFILSSKKLLLSDSGFYLCAWSAGTANYGYTFGSGTRLTVV.

This clone showed up just a few times. V usage is TRBV15 and J usage is TRBJ1-5, with D maybe TRBD1 (5 bases). The CDR3 loop spans 15 amino acids. Per germline, CDR1 LNHNV and CDR2 YYDKDF (reference sequence). With 1 base removed from V and 6 bases from J, the gap between germline ends came to 13 bases. The CDR3 bases are TGTGCCACCAGCAGAGGGGGGGGGTTGGGTCAGCCCCAGCATTTT. Translation gives CATSRGGGLGQPQHF.

The gene calls are TRBV12-5 and TRBJ1-4; D is uncertain. Germline lookup yields CDR1 LGHNT and CDR2 FRNRAP. Between the trimmed V and J ends, which lost 1 base and 8 bases, there was a span of 14 bases. The CDR3 runs to 15 residues. The CDR3 protein is CASGLGTAQGEKLFF. The CDR3 DNA sequence: TGTGCTAGTGGTTTGGGTACAGCTCAAGGGGAAAAACTGTTTTTT.

Concerning this clone itself: At the DNA level, this CDR3 is encoded by other sequences in the same sample as well. The rearrangement links TRBV4-3 to TRBJ2-7; 9 bases are shared with TRBD1. The length of the CDR3 is 15 residues. V shed 0 bases and J 3 bases; nucleotides not matched to a gene: 3. Germline CDR1 LGHNA, CDR2 YSLEER. Here the CDR3 reads CASSQEPGQGYEQYF. CDR3 nucleotide sequence: TGCGCCAGCAGCCAAGAACCGGGACAGGGCTACGAGCAGTACTTC.

The V gene is TRBV9, the J gene TRBJ1-3; D gene ambiguous. Trimming left V 3 bases short and J 0 bases short, with 4 bases between. The CDR3 runs to 13 residues. Looked up from germline, CDR1 is SGDLS and CDR2 is YYNGEE. CDR3 residues: CASSDTSGNTIYF. CDR3 nucleotides: TGTGCCAGCAGCGACACCTCTGGAAACACCATATATTTT.

J is TRBJ2-5 and V is TRBV11-3, with 9 bases identical to TRBD2. The CDR3 runs to 13 residues. Germline CDR1 reads SGHNT; CDR2 reads YENEEA. Germline trimming cut 5 bases from V and 5 bases from J; bases unmatched to any gene: 3. The CDR3 coding sequence is TGTGCCAGCAGCCCTACTAGCGGGGAGACCCAGTACTTC. Amino acid sequence: CASSPTSGETQYF. The whole variable domain, filled in from reference TRBV11-3 and TRBJ2-5, reads EAGVVQSPRYKIIEKKQPVAFWCNPISGHNTLYWYLQNLGQGPELLIRYENEEAVDDSQLPKDRFSAERLKGVDSTLKIQPAELGDSAVYLCASSPTSGETQYFGPGTRLLVL.

This clone was detected only a few times. The chain has TRBV2 and TRBJ2-1; a weak D match, TRBD2 (5 bases). Trimming took 5 bases from V and 0 from J, leaving 8 bases between them. This CDR3 comprises 14 residues. The germline CDR1 and CDR2 sequences are SNHLY and FYNNEI. CDR3 in amino acids: CASSQRSSYNEQFF. The DNA for the CDR3 is TGTGCCAGCAGTCAGCGGAGCTCCTACAATGAGCAGTTCTTC.

This clone appeared a few times. J is TRBJ1-1 and V is TRBV6-5; D remains unclear. This CDR3 region has 13 residues. The germline V gene encodes CDR1 MNHEY and CDR2 SVGAGI. V was cut by 7 bases and J by 2 bases, with 11 bases left in between. CDR3: CASNFGPNTEAFF. DNA for the CDR3: TGTGCCAGCAATTTTGGACCCAACACTGAAGCTTTCTTT.

The genes are TRBV6-1 and TRBJ1-3; possibly TRBD1 for D (5 bases). Germline V CDR1 and CDR2: MNHNS, SASEGT. There are 16 residues in the CDR3. V was pared by 3 bases and J by 2 bases, with 14 bases between. CDR3 sequence reads: CASSEMEGQAGNTIYF. The CDR3 DNA sequence: TGTGCCAGCAGTGAGATGGAGGGGCAGGCTGGAAACACCATATATTTT.